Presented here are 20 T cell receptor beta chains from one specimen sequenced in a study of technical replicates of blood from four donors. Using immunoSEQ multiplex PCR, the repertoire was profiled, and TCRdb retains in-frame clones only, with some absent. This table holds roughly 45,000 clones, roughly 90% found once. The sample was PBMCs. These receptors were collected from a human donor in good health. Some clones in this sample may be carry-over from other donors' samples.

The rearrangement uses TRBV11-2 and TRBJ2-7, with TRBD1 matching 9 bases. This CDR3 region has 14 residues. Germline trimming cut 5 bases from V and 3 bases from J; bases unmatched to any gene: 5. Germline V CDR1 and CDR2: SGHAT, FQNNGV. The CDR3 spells CASSRTGGDYEQYF. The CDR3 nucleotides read TGTGCCAGCAGCCGAACAGGGGGCGACTACGAGCAGTACTTC.

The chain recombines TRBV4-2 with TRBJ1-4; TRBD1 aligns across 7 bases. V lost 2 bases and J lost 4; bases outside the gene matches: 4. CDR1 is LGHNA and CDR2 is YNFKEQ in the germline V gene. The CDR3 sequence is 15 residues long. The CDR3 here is CASSQRTGVNEKLFF. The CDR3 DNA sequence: TGTGCCAGCAGCCAACGTACAGGGGTTAATGAAAAACTGTTTTTT.

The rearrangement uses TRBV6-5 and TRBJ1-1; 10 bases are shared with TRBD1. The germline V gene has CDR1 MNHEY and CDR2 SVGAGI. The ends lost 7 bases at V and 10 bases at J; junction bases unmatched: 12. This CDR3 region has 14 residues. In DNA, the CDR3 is TGTGCCAGCAAAATTACCCGACAGGGGGCGAGAGCTTTCTTT. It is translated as CASKITRQGARAFF.

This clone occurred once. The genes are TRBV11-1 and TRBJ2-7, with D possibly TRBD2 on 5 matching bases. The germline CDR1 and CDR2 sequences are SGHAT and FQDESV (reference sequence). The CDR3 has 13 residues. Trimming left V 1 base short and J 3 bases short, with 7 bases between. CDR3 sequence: CASSLGRGYEQYF. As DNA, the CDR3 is TGTGCCAGCAGCTTAGGCCGGGGCTACGAGCAGTACTTC.

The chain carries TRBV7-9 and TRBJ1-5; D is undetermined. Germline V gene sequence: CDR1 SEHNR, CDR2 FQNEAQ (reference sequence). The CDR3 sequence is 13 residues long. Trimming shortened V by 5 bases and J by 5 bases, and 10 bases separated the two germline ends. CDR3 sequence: CASSRSRDQPQHF. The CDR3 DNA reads TGTGCCAGCAGCCGTTCGAGGGATCAGCCCCAGCATTTT.

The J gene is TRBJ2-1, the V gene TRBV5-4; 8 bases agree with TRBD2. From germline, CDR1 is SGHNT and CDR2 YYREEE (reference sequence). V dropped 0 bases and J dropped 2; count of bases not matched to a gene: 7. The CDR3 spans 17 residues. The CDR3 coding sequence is TGTGCCAGCAGCTTGGATCGAGCGGGAGATCCCTACAATGAGCAGTTCTTC. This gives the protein CASSLDRAGDPYNEQFF.

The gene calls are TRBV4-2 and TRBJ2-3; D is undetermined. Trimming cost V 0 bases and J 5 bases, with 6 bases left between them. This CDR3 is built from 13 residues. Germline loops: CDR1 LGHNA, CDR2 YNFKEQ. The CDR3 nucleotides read TGTGCCAGCAGCCAAGAGAGGCTAGATACGCAGTATTTT. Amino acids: CASSQERLDTQYF.

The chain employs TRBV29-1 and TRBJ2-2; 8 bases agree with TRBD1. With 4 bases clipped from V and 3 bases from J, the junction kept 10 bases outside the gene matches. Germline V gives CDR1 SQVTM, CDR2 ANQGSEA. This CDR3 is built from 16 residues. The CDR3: CSVGTGTIGYTGELFF. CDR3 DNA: TGCAGCGTTGGGACAGGGACGATAGGGTACACCGGGGAGCTGTTTTTT.

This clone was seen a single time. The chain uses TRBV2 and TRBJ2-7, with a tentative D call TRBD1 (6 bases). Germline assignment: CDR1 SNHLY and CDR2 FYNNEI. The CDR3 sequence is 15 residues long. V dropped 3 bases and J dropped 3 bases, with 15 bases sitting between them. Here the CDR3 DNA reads TGTGCCAGCAGTGATTTGACAGGAGATAACTACGAGCAGTACTTC. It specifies CASSDLTGDNYEQYF.

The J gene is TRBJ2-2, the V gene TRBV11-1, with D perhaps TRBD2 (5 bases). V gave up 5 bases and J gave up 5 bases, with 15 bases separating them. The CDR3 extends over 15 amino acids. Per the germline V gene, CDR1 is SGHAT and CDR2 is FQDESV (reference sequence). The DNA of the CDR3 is TGTGCCAGCAGCCGAGTCCGGGGTGGGACCGGGGAGCTGTTTTTT. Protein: CASSRVRGGTGELFF.

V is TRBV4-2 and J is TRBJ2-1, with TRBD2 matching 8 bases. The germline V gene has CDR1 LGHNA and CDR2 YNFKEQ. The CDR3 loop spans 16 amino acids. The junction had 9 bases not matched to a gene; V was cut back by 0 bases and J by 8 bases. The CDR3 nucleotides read TGTGCCAGCAGCCAAGATCGCAGCGGGAGTCCCGATGAGCAGTTCTTC. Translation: CASSQDRSGSPDEQFF.

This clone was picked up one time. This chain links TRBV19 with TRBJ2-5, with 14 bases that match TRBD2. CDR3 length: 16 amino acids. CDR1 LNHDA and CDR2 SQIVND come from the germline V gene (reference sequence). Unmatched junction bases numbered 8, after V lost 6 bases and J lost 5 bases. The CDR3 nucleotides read TGTGCCAGTAGCCGGGGACTAGCGGGAGTTGGGGAGACCCAGTACTTC. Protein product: CASSRGLAGVGETQYF. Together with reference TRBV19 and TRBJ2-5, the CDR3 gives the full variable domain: DGGITQSPKYLFRKEGQNVTLSCEQNLNHDAMYWYRQDPGQGLRLIYYSQIVNDFQKGDIAEGYSVSREKKESFPLTVTSAQKNPTAFYLCASSRGLAGVGETQYFGPGTRLLVL.

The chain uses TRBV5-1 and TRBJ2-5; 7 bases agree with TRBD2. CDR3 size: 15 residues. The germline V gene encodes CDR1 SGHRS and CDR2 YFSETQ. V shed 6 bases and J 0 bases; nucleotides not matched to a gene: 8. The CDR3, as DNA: TGCGCCAGCAACCTCTGGGGGGGGAACCAAGAGACCCAGTACTTC. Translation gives CASNLWGGNQETQYF. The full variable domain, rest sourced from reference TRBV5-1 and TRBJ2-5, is KAGVTQTPRYLIKTRGQQVTLSCSPISGHRSVSWYQQTPGQGLQFLFEYFSETQRNKGNFPGRFSGRQFSNSRSEMNVSTLELGDSALYLCASNLWGGNQETQYFGPGTRLLVL.

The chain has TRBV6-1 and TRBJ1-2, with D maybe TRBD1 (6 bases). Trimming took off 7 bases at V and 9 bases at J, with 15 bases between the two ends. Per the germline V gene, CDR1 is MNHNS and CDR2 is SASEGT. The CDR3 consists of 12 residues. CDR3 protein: CASTLNRERYTF. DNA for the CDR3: TGTGCCAGCACCCTGAACAGGGAGCGCTACACCTTC.

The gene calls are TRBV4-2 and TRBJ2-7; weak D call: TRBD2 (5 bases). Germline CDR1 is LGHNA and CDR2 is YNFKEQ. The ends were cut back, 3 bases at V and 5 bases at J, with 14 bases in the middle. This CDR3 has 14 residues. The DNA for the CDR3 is TGTGCCAGCAGCCAGACCCTGGGAGCAGACGAGCAGTACTTC. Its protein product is CASSQTLGADEQYF.

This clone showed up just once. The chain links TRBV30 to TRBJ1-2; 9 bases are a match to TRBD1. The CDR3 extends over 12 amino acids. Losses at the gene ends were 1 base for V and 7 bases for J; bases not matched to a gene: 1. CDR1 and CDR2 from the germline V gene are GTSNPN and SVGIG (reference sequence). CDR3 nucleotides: TGTGCCTGGAGTGGGACAGGGGTTGGCTACACCTTC. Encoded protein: CAWSGTGVGYTF. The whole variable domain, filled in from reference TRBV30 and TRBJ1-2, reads SQTIHQWPATLVQPVGSPLSLECTVEGTSNPNLYWYRQAAGRGLQLLFYSVGIGQISSEVPQNLSASRPQDRQFILSSKKLLLSDSGFYLCAWSGTGVGYTFGSGTRLTVV.

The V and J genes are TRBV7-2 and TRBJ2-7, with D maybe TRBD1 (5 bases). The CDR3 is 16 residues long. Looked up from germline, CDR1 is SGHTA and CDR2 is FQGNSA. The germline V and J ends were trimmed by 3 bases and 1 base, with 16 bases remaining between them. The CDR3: CASSFGSGKASYEQYF. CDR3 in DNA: TGTGCCAGCAGCTTTGGTTCAGGGAAAGCGTCCTACGAGCAGTACTTC.

The CDR3 protein is CASSLWEITEAFF. The CDR3 bases are TGTGCCAGCAGTTTGTGGGAGATCACTGAAGCTTTCTTT. The chain has TRBV28 and TRBJ1-1; unclear D gene. V shed 3 bases and J shed 4 bases, with 9 bases lying between them. The CDR3 extends over 13 amino acids. CDR1 is MDHEN and CDR2 is SYDVKM in the germline V gene.

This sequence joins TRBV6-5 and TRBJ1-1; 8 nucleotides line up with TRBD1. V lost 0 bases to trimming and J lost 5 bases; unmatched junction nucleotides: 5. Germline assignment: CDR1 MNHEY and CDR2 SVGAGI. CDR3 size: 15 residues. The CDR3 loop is CASSYSARGRTEAFF. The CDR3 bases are TGTGCCAGCAGTTACTCGGCCAGGGGGCGGACTGAAGCTTTCTTT.

The CDR3 loop is CSVAGQYNQPQHF. The CDR3 coding sequence is TGCAGCGTGGCGGGACAGTACAATCAGCCCCAGCATTTT. The chain couples TRBV29-1 to TRBJ1-5, with 7 bases fitting TRBD1. The CDR3 consists of 13 residues. CDR1 SQVTM and CDR2 ANQGSEA come from the germline V gene. With V trimmed by 6 bases and J by 3 bases, 5 bases remained unmatched.